These 32 T cell receptor beta chains were all obtained from the same sample, sequenced in a study of glioma-infiltrating T cells after dendritic cell vaccination. The repertoire was sequenced with immunoSEQ multiplex PCR; TCRdb's copy has only in-frame clones and lacks some. The table lists about 100,000 clones, over 60% of them singletons. Sequenced material: blood, taken before dendritic cell vaccination. Receptor source: a human donor with glioblastoma.

This chain links TRBV5-1 with TRBJ1-5; D is unresolved. Germline V gene data show CDR1 as SGHRS and CDR2 as YFSETQ. Deletions cut 0 bases from V and 0 bases from J, with 4 bases between. The CDR3 sequence is 14 residues long. As DNA, the CDR3 is TGCGCCAGCAGCTTGGACAGTAGCAATCAGCCCCAGCATTTT. Protein sequence: CASSLDSSNQPQHF.

The chain is built from TRBV6-1 and TRBJ1-1; D unresolved. Trimming shortened V by 3 bases and J by 5 bases, and 13 bases separated the two germline ends. From germline, CDR1 is MNHNS and CDR2 SASEGT. This CDR3 region has 14 residues. The CDR3 protein is CASSELGSETEAFF. The CDR3 nucleotides read TGTGCCAGCAGTGAGCTAGGGAGCGAGACTGAAGCTTTCTTT.

The J gene is TRBJ1-1, the V gene TRBV5-1; 8 bases are shared with TRBD1. V lost 7 bases, J lost 1 base, and 6 bases stayed unmatched. Germline V lookup: CDR1 SGHRS, CDR2 YFSETQ. CDR3 size: 14 residues. The DNA of the CDR3 is TGCGCCAGCTGGACAGGGATGGGGAACACTGAAGCTTTCTTT. Protein: CASWTGMGNTEAFF.

The chain joins TRBV6-1 to TRBJ1-5, with 9 bases matching TRBD1. V dropped 6 bases and J dropped 7; count of bases not matched to a gene: 10. The CDR3 extends over 15 amino acids. Looked up from germline, CDR1 is MNHNS and CDR2 is SASEGT. The DNA of the CDR3 is TGTGCCAGCAGCTCCCCGGGACAGGGACGGCAGCCCCAGCATTTT. Protein sequence: CASSSPGQGRQPQHF.

This clone was found a few times. The chain is built from TRBV7-2 and TRBJ2-1, with 7 bases fitting TRBD1. CDR1 SGHTA and CDR2 FQGNSA come from the germline V gene. CDR3 length equals 14 residues. Germline trimming cut 3 bases from V and 5 bases from J; bases unmatched to any gene: 4. The CDR3 coding sequence is TGTGCCAGCAGCTTTACCGGGACAGACAATGAGCAGTTCTTC. It translates to CASSFTGTDNEQFF.

V is TRBV6-1 and J is TRBJ2-1; 7 bases line up with TRBD2. The CDR3 contains 16 residues. CDR1 and CDR2 (germline): MNHNS, SASEGT. V trimming: 1 base; J trimming: 7 bases; junction bases outside the gene matches: 10. The CDR3 loop is CASSEEAGAGANEQFF. The CDR3 nucleotides are TGTGCCAGCAGTGAAGAGGCGGGAGCCGGAGCAAATGAGCAGTTCTTC.

J is TRBJ2-2 and V is TRBV2, with 9 positions matching TRBD2. The CDR3 has 15 residues. The germline V gene encodes CDR1 SNHLY and CDR2 FYNNEI. The V gene end was trimmed by 7 bases and the J gene end by 4 bases; junction bases not matched to a gene: 7. As DNA, the CDR3 is TGTGCCAGCATCGAGCGGGAGGCGGTCACCGGGGAGCTGTTTTTT. Protein product: CASIEREAVTGELFF.

The rearrangement joins TRBV6-1 to TRBJ1-1; no firm D call. Per the germline V gene, CDR1 is MNHNS and CDR2 is SASEGT. The ends were cut back, 4 bases at V and 0 bases at J, with 6 bases in the middle. The CDR3 is made up of 13 amino acids. Here the CDR3 reads CASSATMNTEAFF. DNA of the CDR3: TGTGCCAGCAGTGCCACTATGAACACTGAAGCTTTCTTT.

The table lists this clone with a count of one. The chain has TRBV5-4 and TRBJ2-5; TRBD2 aligns across 7 bases. Germline V lookup: CDR1 SGHNT, CDR2 YYREEE (reference sequence). The CDR3 extends over 14 amino acids. V was clipped by 0 bases and J by 5 bases; unmatched bases: 4. The CDR3 spells CASSLGGGWETQYF. The CDR3 DNA reads TGTGCCAGCAGCTTGGGGGGGGGATGGGAGACCCAGTACTTC.

The chain couples TRBV19 to TRBJ2-5; 9 positions match TRBD1. Trimming removed 8 bases from V and 1 base from J; junction bases left unmatched: 2. Per the germline V gene, CDR1 is LNHDA and CDR2 is SQIVND (reference sequence). The CDR3 extends over 13 amino acids. The CDR3 nucleotides read TGTGCCAGTGGGGACAGGGTCCAAGAGACCCAGTACTTC. It is translated as CASGDRVQETQYF.

The rearrangement links TRBV15 to TRBJ2-4, with 8 bases lining up with TRBD1. With V trimmed by 0 bases and J by 8 bases, 12 bases remained unmatched. This CDR3 comprises 17 residues. Germline assignment: CDR1 LNHNV and CDR2 YYDKDF (reference sequence). CDR3 in DNA: TGTGCCACCAGCAGAGATCCGGCAGGGGGCGGGATTGACATTCAGTACTTC. Translating gives CATSRDPAGGGIDIQYF.

This rearrangement joins TRBV9 to TRBJ2-5; 7 positions match TRBD2. The CDR3 contains 17 residues. CDR1 and CDR2 (germline): SGDLS, YYNGEE. The ends lost 0 bases at V and 1 base at J; junction bases unmatched: 9. The CDR3 nucleotides read TGTGCCAGCAGCGTAGACCCCCCACGGGGGGTCCAAGAGACCCAGTACTTC. Translating it yields CASSVDPPRGVQETQYF.

V and J are TRBV7-9 and TRBJ2-7; TRBD2 might be the D (7 bases). The CDR3 contains 17 residues. V was trimmed by 4 bases and J by 2 bases, leaving 21 bases between them. Germline V gene lookup returns CDR1 SEHNR and CDR2 FQNEAQ (reference sequence). The CDR3 is CASSSPVGGGLAYEQYF. CDR3 bases: TGTGCCAGCAGCTCACCGGTGGGAGGGGGTTTGGCCTACGAGCAGTACTTC. Complete variable domain (other parts from reference TRBV7-9 and TRBJ2-7): DTGVSQNPRHKITKRGQNVTFRCDPISEHNRLYWYRQTLGQGPEFLTYFQNEAQLEKSRLLSDRFSAERPKGSFSTLEIQRTEQGDSAMYLCASSSPVGGGLAYEQYFGPGTRLTVT.

The chain has TRBV2 and TRBJ2-7; a weak D match, TRBD2 (5 bases). Looked up from germline, CDR1 is SNHLY and CDR2 is FYNNEI. Trimming cost V 8 bases and J 2 bases, with 16 bases left between them. The CDR3 has 14 amino acids. CDR3 coding DNA: TGTGCCAGCTATGACCCGGGGTTTGCCTACGAGCAGTACTTC. It codes for CASYDPGFAYEQYF.

The rearrangement uses TRBV27 and TRBJ2-5; possible D gene TRBD1, 5 bases. The CDR3 is made up of 14 amino acids. The V gene lost 2 bases and the J gene lost 5 bases, with 12 bases spanning the gap. Looked up from germline, CDR1 is MNHEY and CDR2 is SMNVEV (reference sequence). The CDR3 reads CASSLGSRGETQYF. The DNA of the CDR3 is TGTGCCAGCAGTTTAGGTTCTAGGGGTGAGACCCAGTACTTC.

The V and J genes are TRBV7-8 and TRBJ1-1; TRBD1 agrees at 9 bases. The junction had 9 bases not matched to a gene; V was cut back by 5 bases and J by 5 bases. The length of the CDR3 is 15 residues. From germline, CDR1 is SGHVS and CDR2 FQNEAQ. CDR3 nucleotides: TGTGCCAGCAGCCGGGACAGGGTCCTAGGTACTGAAGCTTTCTTT. Its protein product is CASSRDRVLGTEAFF.

The CDR3: CASSPTVPRETQYF. CDR3 DNA sequence: TGTGCCAGCAGTCCGACAGTCCCGAGGGAGACCCAGTACTTC. This chain links TRBV14 with TRBJ2-5, with TRBD1 as a possible D gene (5 bases). The CDR3 is made up of 14 amino acids. Trimming removed 6 bases at V and 5 bases at J, with 16 bases between. CDR1 and CDR2 (germline): SGHDN, FVKESK.

The J gene is TRBJ1-1, the V gene TRBV7-2; TRBD1 is a possible D gene (6 bases). The CDR3 is made up of 15 amino acids. Germline V gives CDR1 SGHTA, CDR2 FQGNSA. The germline V and J ends were trimmed by 5 bases and 0 bases, with 13 bases remaining between them. CDR3 in DNA: TGTGCCAGCAGCGATAACAGGGTGGTGAACACTGAAGCTTTCTTT. Amino acid sequence: CASSDNRVVNTEAFF.

The chain has TRBV28 and TRBJ1-5; 7 nucleotides agree with TRBD1. The CDR3 length is 19 residues. V was clipped by 2 bases and J by 0 bases; unmatched bases: 13. Per the germline V gene, CDR1 is MDHEN and CDR2 is SYDVKM. The CDR3 loop reads CASSLGLYRGSISNQPQHF. DNA of the CDR3: TGTGCCAGCAGTTTAGGCCTTTACAGGGGAAGTATTAGCAATCAGCCCCAGCATTTT.

The chain links TRBV30 to TRBJ1-2; tentative D call: TRBD1 (6 bases). The germline gives CDR1 GTSNPN, CDR2 SVGIG (reference sequence). V was trimmed by 0 bases and J by 8 bases, leaving 13 bases between them. CDR3 length equals 13 residues. The CDR3 here is CAWSVSGEGGYTF. In DNA form, the CDR3 reads TGTGCCTGGAGTGTTTCAGGGGAAGGGGGCTACACCTTC. Full variable domain (outside the CDR3, taken from reference TRBV30 and TRBJ1-2): SQTIHQWPATLVQPVGSPLSLECTVEGTSNPNLYWYRQAAGRGLQLLFYSVGIGQISSEVPQNLSASRPQDRQFILSSKKLLLSDSGFYLCAWSVSGEGGYTFGSGTRLTVV.

The rearrangement links TRBV11-1 to TRBJ2-1; TRBD1 agrees at 7 bases. Germline CDR1 SGHAT, CDR2 FQDESV (reference sequence). The CDR3 is 19 residues long. The ends lost 4 bases at V and 4 bases at J; junction bases unmatched: 19. CDR3 nucleotides: TGTGCCAGCAGCTCCCAGCTGCAAGGGCAGACAGGGAGTTACAATGAGCAGTTCTTC. Encoded protein: CASSSQLQGQTGSYNEQFF.

The genes are TRBV16 and TRBJ1-2, with 7 bases aligning to TRBD1. Germline V gene lookup returns CDR1 KGHSY and CDR2 FQNENV. Trimming cost V 4 bases and J 5 bases; bases outside gene matches: 13. CDR3 length equals 16 residues. The chain's CDR3 is CASSLQPGTDRYGYTF. The CDR3 coding sequence is TGTGCCAGCAGCCTCCAACCCGGGACAGATCGATATGGCTACACCTTC.

J is TRBJ2-7 and V is TRBV6-1, with 7 bases that match TRBD1. J lost 3 bases, V lost 6 bases, and 11 bases had no gene match. CDR1 and CDR2 (germline): MNHNS, SASEGT. This CDR3 has 15 residues. The CDR3 spells CASRNEQGLLYEQYF. The CDR3 bases are TGTGCCAGCAGGAATGAACAGGGGCTCCTCTACGAGCAGTACTTC.

V is TRBV2 and J is TRBJ1-1; D uncertain. The germline gives CDR1 SNHLY, CDR2 FYNNEI. V was trimmed by 5 bases and J by 4 bases, leaving 17 bases between them. This CDR3 has 15 residues. The CDR3 DNA is TGTGCCAGCAGTAGATTTTCGGGAGGGAGCACTGAAGCTTTCTTT. As protein: CASSRFSGGSTEAFF.

The chain is built from TRBV2 and TRBJ1-5; D gene unclear. This CDR3 is built from 13 residues. Germline CDR1 reads SNHLY; CDR2 reads FYNNEI. V was pared by 7 bases and J by 2 bases, with 9 bases between. The DNA for the CDR3 is TGTGCCAGCACATGGCACGGCAATCAGCCCCAGCATTTT. Residues: CASTWHGNQPQHF.

The count of this clone is one. This chain connects TRBV10-3 to TRBJ2-2, with 8 bases fitting TRBD1. This CDR3 is built from 14 residues. The V segment lost 8 bases and the J segment 7 bases; nucleotides outside the gene matches: 9. The germline gives CDR1 ENHRY, CDR2 SYGVKD. The chain's CDR3 is CAIGDTGGDGELFF. Here the CDR3 DNA reads TGTGCCATCGGGGACACAGGGGGAGACGGGGAGCTGTTTTTT.

This rearrangement joins TRBV2 to TRBJ1-3; 8 nucleotides line up with TRBD1. Germline lookup yields CDR1 SNHLY and CDR2 FYNNEI. The CDR3 runs 14 residues. J lost 4 bases, V lost 4 bases, and 3 bases had no gene match. The CDR3 coding sequence is TGTGCCAGCAGTGGACAGGGGATAGGAAACACCATATATTTT. Amino acids: CASSGQGIGNTIYF.

V is TRBV7-2 and J is TRBJ1-1, with TRBD1 matching over 9 bases. Per germline, CDR1 SGHTA and CDR2 FQGNSA. The trim removed 4 bases at V and 4 bases at J, leaving 16 bases unmatched. The CDR3 runs to 18 residues. The CDR3 sequence is CASSSPEDRGFEITEAFF. The CDR3 DNA sequence: TGTGCCAGCAGCTCCCCGGAGGACAGGGGCTTCGAAATCACTGAAGCTTTCTTT. Full variable domain (missing parts from reference TRBV7-2 and TRBJ1-1): GAGVSQSPSNKVTEKGKDVELRCDPISGHTALYWYRQSLGQGLEFLIYFQGNSAPDKSGLPSDRFSAERTGGSVSTLTIQRTQQEDSAVYLCASSSPEDRGFEITEAFFGQGTRLTVV.

Here the CDR3 DNA reads TGTGCCATCAGTCAGGGTCTAGCCAAAAACATTCAGTACTTC. Translated: CAISQGLAKNIQYF. The V gene is TRBV10-3, the J gene TRBJ2-4, with a possible D match to TRBD1 (5 bases). There are 14 residues in the CDR3. The germline gives CDR1 ENHRY, CDR2 SYGVKD. The V and J ends lost 5 bases and 0 bases respectively, with 8 bases between them.

The genes are TRBV7-3 and TRBJ1-1, with a weak D call TRBD1 (6 bases). The germline gives CDR1 SGHTA, CDR2 FQGTGA. V was shortened by 6 bases and J by 4 bases, with 12 bases between the two germline ends. The CDR3 contains 13 residues. The CDR3 loop reads CASSPNRVTEAFF. CDR3 DNA sequence: TGTGCCAGCAGTCCCAACAGGGTCACTGAAGCTTTCTTT.

The rearrangement links TRBV28 to TRBJ1-1, with D maybe TRBD1 (5 bases). V was shortened by 2 bases and J by 10 bases, with 11 bases between the two germline ends. This CDR3 contains 12 residues. Germline V gene lookup returns CDR1 MDHEN and CDR2 SYDVKM. The CDR3 here is CASSLIRQGAFF. The DNA of the CDR3 is TGTGCCAGCAGTTTAATCCGGCAGGGAGCTTTCTTT.

The chain joins TRBV7-9 to TRBJ2-3, with D perhaps matching TRBD1 (6 bases). V lost 2 bases, J lost 0 bases, and 6 bases lay in between. The CDR3 contains 14 residues. The V gene's germline CDR1 is SEHNR and CDR2 FQNEAQ (reference sequence). CDR3 region: CASSLTGSTDTQYF. CDR3 nucleotide sequence: TGTGCCAGCAGCTTAACAGGGAGCACAGATACGCAGTATTTT.